This is a list of T cell receptor beta chains from one sample in a study of T cell responses to AZD1222 COVID-19 vaccine. The assay was immunoSEQ multiplex PCR, and TCRdb's table has in-frame clones only and misses some. Seen here are 60,000 to 100,000 clones, about 90% observed once, and the top ten hold about 23%. The sequences come from peripheral blood, collected on day 0 of AZD1222 vaccination. The receptors stem from an adult in good health. The CDR3 runs from the conserved cysteine through the conserved F or W.

TRBV29-1	TRBJ1-2	CSVEERLYYGYTF
TRBV5-1	TRBJ1-4	CASSWTPSTNEKLFF
TRBV5-4	TRBJ1-4	CASSRGGEKLFF
TRBV19	TRBJ1-2	CASTGTRFGYTF
TRBV5-1	TRBJ2-5	CASSLVGTDSQETQYF
TRBV24-1	TRBJ2-1	CATSDGDSLNEQFF
TRBV7-3	TRBJ1-2	CASSPGGDSLYGYTF
TRBV11-2	TRBJ2-7	CASSLMGEQYF
TRBV5-1	TRBJ2-7	CASSRSGTGEQYF
TRBV28	TRBJ1-5	CASSLASFGNQPQHF
TRBV6-4	TRBJ2-5	CASSDSAGTQETQYF
TRBV5-4	TRBJ2-4	CASSTGQPSAKNIQYF
TRBV7-2	TRBJ1-5	CASSLNRGSNQPQHF
TRBV3-1/TRBV3-2	TRBJ2-5	CASSQAPGPQETQYF
TRBV9	TRBJ1-2	CASSPGTRSGYTF
TRBV5-1	TRBJ1-6	CASSLLGTGRSPLHF